This TCR beta chain was sequenced during a study of cytomegalovirus exposure and HLA in healthy donors. This clone appeared once. Its antigen is not identified. Vbeta (60) and Jbeta (13) primers were used in the PCR. Some clones are missing from TCRdb's copy, which holds only in-frame ones; the method was immunoSEQ multiplex PCR. The sample yields over 200,000 clones, over 60% seen once. Participants comprised healthy donors of bone marrow. Study-level results: Earlier analysis found most TCR beta V segments productive about 87% or about 30% of the time. The study reported that TCR beta sequences accurately predicted HLA-A and HLA-B alleles in most subjects.

V was shortened by 5 bases and J by 1 base, with 14 bases between the two germline ends. Germline loops: CDR1 SGHVS, CDR2 FNYEAQ. The CDR3 totals 15 residues. This chain joins TRBV7-6 and TRBJ1-1; TRBD1 might be the D (5 bases). The material sequenced was PBMCs. The source of this sequence is a male donor in good health and CMV-seronegative. The CDR3 here is CASSPRGFTNTEAFF. The CDR3, as DNA: TGTGCCAGCAGCCCGCGGGGGTTCACGAACACTGAAGCTTTCTTT. The complete variable domain, with remaining parts taken from reference TRBV7-6 and TRBJ1-1, reads GAGVSQSPRYKVTKRGQDVALRCDPISGHVSLYWYRQALGQGPEFLTYFNYEAQQDKSGLPNDRFSAERPEGSISTLTIQRTEQRDSAMYRCASSPRGFTNTEAFFGQGTRLTVV.